This is a list of T cell receptor beta chains from one sample in a study of T cells after yellow fever vaccination. TCRdb reprocessed the 5' RACE reads via MiXCR and lists one record per CDR3 protein. The sample shows over 250,000 distinct CDR3 sequences, about 5.2% of them seen only once. The source was CD4+ T cells sorted from PBMCs, collected on the day of the yellow fever booster vaccination. All receptors come from a man between 18 and 35 years old who received the YFV17D yellow fever vaccine. CDR3s include the opening cysteine and the closing phenylalanine or tryptophan. A D gene is named only where the DNA matches it firmly. For some rows the clone size is stated as once, few or many, or as a class when expanded; others skip it.

v_call: TRBV2
d_call: NA
j_call: TRBJ1-3
clone_size: few
cdr3_aa: CAIYSGNTIYF
cdr3_nt: TGTGCCATCTACTCTGGAAACACCATATATTTT

v_call: TRBV5-1
d_call: TRBD1
j_call: TRBJ2-5
clone_size: many
cdr3_aa: CASSNQGTAETQYF
cdr3_nt: TGCGCCAGCAGCAACCAAGGGACAGCAGAGACCCAGTACTTC

v_call: TRBV20-1
d_call: NA
j_call: TRBJ1-5
clone_size: few
cdr3_aa: CSAHGGGRGNQPQHF
cdr3_nt: TGCAGTGCTCATGGGGGGGGCCGAGGCAATCAGCCCCAGCATTTT

v_call: TRBV10-3
d_call: TRBD2
j_call: TRBJ2-5
clone_size: many
cdr3_aa: CAISEPPTSGGAWETQYF
cdr3_nt: TGTGCCATCAGTGAGCCCCCGACTAGCGGGGGAGCCTGGGAGACCCAGTACTTC

v_call: TRBV10-3
d_call: NA
j_call: TRBJ1-6
clone_size: few
cdr3_aa: CAIRSASVDSPLHF
cdr3_nt: TGTGCCATCAGGTCAGCGTCGGTGGATTCACCCCTCCACTTT

v_call: TRBV5-1
d_call: TRBD2
j_call: TRBJ2-2
clone_size: many
cdr3_aa: CASSPAGVGTGELFF
cdr3_nt: TGCGCCAGCAGCCCCGCGGGGGTTGGCACCGGGGAGCTGTTTTTT

v_call: TRBV5-1
d_call: NA
j_call: TRBJ1-6
clone_size: NA
cdr3_aa: CASRLFDTGSPLHF
cdr3_nt: TGCGCCAGCAGGTTATTTGACACGGGTTCACCCCTCCACTTT

v_call: TRBV12-3/TRBV12-4
d_call: NA
j_call: TRBJ2-2
clone_size: NA
cdr3_aa: CASSTTNRVTGELFF
cdr3_nt: TGTGCCAGCAGTACCACAAACAGGGTCACCGGGGAGCTGTTTTTT

v_call: TRBV30
d_call: NA
j_call: TRBJ1-5
clone_size: many
cdr3_aa: CAWSWTEGQPQHF
cdr3_nt: TGTGCCTGGAGTTGGACAGAGGGTCAGCCCCAGCATTTT

v_call: TRBV6-5
d_call: TRBD1
j_call: TRBJ2-2
clone_size: NA
cdr3_aa: CASSSLGTGGWNTGELFF
cdr3_nt: TGTGCCAGCAGTTCACTAGGGACAGGGGGCTGGAACACCGGGGAGCTGTTTTTT

v_call: TRBV12-5
d_call: NA
j_call: TRBJ2-4
clone_size: few
cdr3_aa: CASGLVPSGLPGNIQYF
cdr3_nt: TGTGCTAGTGGTTTGGTACCCTCAGGGCTCCCGGGGAACATTCAGTACTTC

v_call: TRBV5-1
d_call: TRBD1
j_call: TRBJ2-2
clone_size: few
cdr3_aa: CASSIRTGPGELFF
cdr3_nt: TGCGCCAGCAGCATACGGACAGGGCCCGGGGAGCTGTTTTTT

v_call: TRBV30
d_call: NA
j_call: TRBJ1-1
clone_size: NA
cdr3_aa: CAWSVQGHTEAFF
cdr3_nt: TGTGCCTGGAGTGTACAGGGACACACTGAAGCTTTCTTT

v_call: TRBV20-1
d_call: NA
j_call: TRBJ1-6
clone_size: NA
cdr3_aa: CSARDRVREDSPLHF
cdr3_nt: TGCAGTGCTAGAGATAGGGTGAGGGAAGATTCACCCCTCCACTTT

v_call: TRBV5-1
d_call: NA
j_call: TRBJ1-2
clone_size: many
cdr3_aa: CASSFEPGRGGYTF
cdr3_nt: TGCGCCAGCAGCTTCGAACCGGGACGCGGTGGCTACACCTTC

v_call: TRBV11-3
d_call: TRBD2
j_call: TRBJ2-3
clone_size: few
cdr3_aa: CASSRGLAGRGTDTQYF
cdr3_nt: TGTGCCAGCAGCCGGGGACTAGCGGGTCGGGGCACAGATACGCAGTATTTT

v_call: TRBV6-1
d_call: TRBD1
j_call: TRBJ2-2
clone_size: few
cdr3_aa: CASSEGQGRRTGELFF
cdr3_nt: TGTGCCAGCAGCGAAGGACAGGGTCGGAGGACCGGGGAGCTGTTTTTT

v_call: TRBV6-5
d_call: NA
j_call: TRBJ1-1
clone_size: NA
cdr3_aa: CASRAYQNTEAFF
cdr3_nt: TGTGCCAGCAGGGCTTATCAGAACACTGAAGCTTTCTTT

v_call: TRBV6-2/TRBV6-3
d_call: NA
j_call: TRBJ1-6
clone_size: NA
cdr3_aa: CASSRLWSSYNSPLHF
cdr3_nt: TGTGCCAGCAGTCGACTTTGGAGCTCCTATAATTCACCCCTCCACTTT

v_call: TRBV6-2/TRBV6-3
d_call: NA
j_call: TRBJ2-3
clone_size: NA
cdr3_aa: CASRPQGTDTQYF
cdr3_nt: TGTGCCAGCAGGCCTCAGGGAACAGATACGCAGTATTTT

v_call: TRBV4-2
d_call: NA
j_call: TRBJ2-6
clone_size: many
cdr3_aa: CASSQEAGSRASGANVLTF
cdr3_nt: TGTGCCAGCAGCCAAGAGGCAGGGTCCCGGGCCTCTGGGGCCAACGTCCTGACTTTC

v_call: TRBV7-2
d_call: TRBD2
j_call: TRBJ2-1
clone_size: many
cdr3_aa: CASSLSASGGNNEQFF
cdr3_nt: TGTGCCAGCAGCTTATCAGCTAGCGGGGGGAACAATGAGCAGTTCTTC

v_call: TRBV5-8
d_call: NA
j_call: TRBJ1-1
clone_size: many
cdr3_aa: CASSLFREAEAFF
cdr3_nt: TGTGCCAGCAGCTTGTTCAGAGAAGCCGAAGCTTTCTTT

v_call: TRBV7-9
d_call: NA
j_call: TRBJ1-1
clone_size: NA
cdr3_aa: CASSPWVLFNTEAFF
cdr3_nt: TGTGCCAGCAGCCCCTGGGTCCTTTTTAACACTGAAGCTTTCTTT

v_call: TRBV7-9
d_call: TRBD2
j_call: TRBJ2-3
clone_size: NA
cdr3_aa: CASSLSRASGGRDTQYF
cdr3_nt: TGTGCCAGCAGCTTGAGTCGGGCTAGCGGGGGTAGAGATACGCAGTATTTT

v_call: TRBV12-3/TRBV12-4
d_call: TRBD1
j_call: TRBJ1-5
clone_size: NA
cdr3_aa: CASSNRGSNQPQHF
cdr3_nt: TGTGCCAGCAGTAACAGGGGGAGCAATCAGCCCCAGCATTTT

v_call: TRBV10-3
d_call: NA
j_call: TRBJ2-1
clone_size: NA
cdr3_aa: CAIIPIYNEQFF
cdr3_nt: TGTGCCATCATCCCGATCTACAATGAGCAGTTCTTC

v_call: TRBV5-1
d_call: TRBD2
j_call: TRBJ2-3
clone_size: few
cdr3_aa: CASSAGTSADTQYF
cdr3_nt: TGCGCCAGCAGCGCTGGGACTAGCGCAGATACGCAGTATTTT

v_call: TRBV20-1
d_call: NA
j_call: TRBJ1-1
clone_size: NA
cdr3_aa: CSAPQMGTMNTEAFF
cdr3_nt: TGCAGTGCGCCTCAGATGGGGACTATGAACACTGAAGCTTTCTTT

v_call: TRBV6-5
d_call: TRBD1
j_call: TRBJ1-2
clone_size: NA
cdr3_aa: CASTTGGYGYTF
cdr3_nt: TGTGCCAGCACGACAGGGGGATATGGCTACACCTTC

v_call: TRBV20-1
d_call: NA
j_call: TRBJ2-3
clone_size: NA
cdr3_aa: CSARERITDTQYF
cdr3_nt: TGCAGTGCTAGGGAACGTATTACAGATACGCAGTATTTT

v_call: TRBV5-1
d_call: TRBD2
j_call: TRBJ2-1
clone_size: NA
cdr3_aa: CASSLLSGGAAEQFF
cdr3_nt: TGCGCCAGCAGCTTGCTATCCGGGGGGGCCGCTGAGCAGTTCTTC

v_call: TRBV5-1
d_call: TRBD1
j_call: TRBJ2-3
clone_size: many
cdr3_aa: CASSRGQGGADTQYF
cdr3_nt: TGCGCCAGCAGCCGGGGACAGGGCGGGGCAGATACGCAGTATTTT

v_call: TRBV10-3
d_call: NA
j_call: TRBJ1-4
clone_size: NA
cdr3_aa: CAISDGGEKLFF
cdr3_nt: TGTGCCATCAGTGATGGGGGTGAAAAACTGTTTTTT

v_call: TRBV6-6
d_call: NA
j_call: TRBJ2-1
clone_size: NA
cdr3_aa: CASSYDLGDNEQFF
cdr3_nt: TGTGCCAGCAGTTACGACTTGGGGGACAATGAGCAGTTCTTC

v_call: TRBV12-3/TRBV12-4
d_call: TRBD1
j_call: TRBJ2-5
clone_size: many
cdr3_aa: CASSPQGARETQYF
cdr3_nt: TGTGCCAGCAGTCCACAGGGGGCGCGGGAGACCCAGTACTTC

v_call: TRBV6-2/TRBV6-3
d_call: NA
j_call: TRBJ2-5
clone_size: many
cdr3_aa: CASKDGANQETQYF
cdr3_nt: TGTGCCAGCAAGGATGGAGCCAATCAAGAGACCCAGTACTTC

v_call: TRBV5-1
d_call: NA
j_call: TRBJ2-4
clone_size: many
cdr3_aa: CASSLPPQGGTGKDIQYF
cdr3_nt: TGCGCCAGCAGCCTCCCCCCCCAGGGGGGGACAGGCAAGGACATTCAGTACTTC

v_call: TRBV27
d_call: NA
j_call: TRBJ1-3
clone_size: NA
cdr3_aa: CASRARGSGNTIYF
cdr3_nt: TGTGCCAGCAGGGCCCGCGGTTCTGGAAACACCATATATTTT

v_call: TRBV5-1
d_call: NA
j_call: TRBJ1-1
clone_size: NA
cdr3_aa: CASSFSGSGFTEAFF
cdr3_nt: TGCGCCAGCAGCTTTTCTGGTTCGGGTTTCACTGAAGCTTTCTTT

v_call: TRBV7-9
d_call: NA
j_call: TRBJ2-4
clone_size: many
cdr3_aa: CASSLGVGSGGYIQYF
cdr3_nt: TGTGCCAGCAGCTTAGGGGTAGGGTCCGGTGGGTACATTCAGTACTTC

v_call: TRBV5-1
d_call: NA
j_call: TRBJ2-2
clone_size: NA
cdr3_aa: CASSRGRGGELIF
cdr3_nt: TGCGCCAGCAGCAGGGGACGCGGCGGGGAGCTGATTTTT

v_call: TRBV14
d_call: TRBD2
j_call: TRBJ2-7
clone_size: many
cdr3_aa: CASSQDRLAGRTYEQYF
cdr3_nt: TGTGCCAGCAGCCAAGATCGTCTAGCGGGACGAACCTACGAGCAGTACTTC

v_call: TRBV12-3/TRBV12-4
d_call: TRBD1
j_call: TRBJ1-1
clone_size: NA
cdr3_aa: CASSFRPGTGDTEAFF
cdr3_nt: TGTGCCAGCAGTTTTCGCCCCGGGACAGGGGACACTGAAGCTTTCTTT

v_call: TRBV19
d_call: TRBD1
j_call: TRBJ2-1
clone_size: many
cdr3_aa: CASSGTGSAVTQFF
cdr3_nt: TGTGCCAGTAGTGGGACAGGTTCAGCGGTTACGCAGTTCTTC

v_call: TRBV28
d_call: TRBD1
j_call: TRBJ1-5
clone_size: NA
cdr3_aa: CAIRRQGAIWQPQHF
cdr3_nt: TGTGCCATCAGGAGACAGGGGGCTATCTGGCAGCCCCAGCATTTT

v_call: TRBV6-5
d_call: TRBD2
j_call: TRBJ2-3
clone_size: NA
cdr3_aa: CASRGAGGTDTQYF
cdr3_nt: TGTGCCAGCAGGGGTGCGGGGGGCACAGATACGCAGTATTTT

v_call: TRBV20-1
d_call: NA
j_call: TRBJ2-4
clone_size: NA
cdr3_aa: CSATALAKNIQYF
cdr3_nt: TGCAGTGCTACGGCGCTAGCCAAAAACATTCAGTACTTC

v_call: TRBV7-2
d_call: TRBD2
j_call: TRBJ2-3
clone_size: many
cdr3_aa: CASSLYLAGGPDTQYF
cdr3_nt: TGTGCCAGCAGCTTGTATCTAGCGGGGGGGCCAGATACGCAGTATTTT

v_call: TRBV6-5
d_call: NA
j_call: TRBJ2-5
clone_size: NA
cdr3_aa: CASRGAGETQYF
cdr3_nt: TGTGCCAGCAGGGGGGCCGGAGAGACCCAGTACTTC

v_call: TRBV6-1
d_call: TRBD1
j_call: TRBJ2-5
clone_size: NA
cdr3_aa: CASGPSARGQETQYF
cdr3_nt: TGTGCCAGCGGACCGAGTGCCAGGGGGCAAGAGACCCAGTACTTC

v_call: TRBV7-2
d_call: NA
j_call: TRBJ2-3
clone_size: few
cdr3_aa: CASSLALLLGDTQYF
cdr3_nt: TGTGCCAGCAGCTTAGCGCTGCTGCTTGGAGATACGCAGTATTTT